These 30 T cell receptor beta chains share one sample of origin, sequenced in a study of blood T cells in healthy people across ages. Sample-barcoded 5' priming and a J-beta primer mix drove a second PCR of roughly 6 to 12 cycles. Via MiXCR, TCRdb re-called the 5' RACE reads, giving one row per CDR3 protein. The table has about a million distinct CDR3 sequences, about 51% seen once; the top ten hold about 20%. Sequenced material: blood. These receptors originate from an older woman in good health.

This rearrangement joins TRBV29-1 to TRBJ2-1, with 9 positions matching TRBD1. This CDR3 has 13 amino acids. Per the germline V gene, CDR1 is SQVTM and CDR2 is ANQGSEA. The trim removed 5 bases at V and 6 bases at J, leaving 5 bases unmatched. As DNA, the CDR3 is TGCAGCGTTACAGGGGGCTTGTGCAATGAGCAGTTCTTC. Its translation is CSVTGGLCNEQFF.

The V gene is TRBV10-3, the J gene TRBJ2-1; possible D gene TRBD2, 6 bases. This CDR3 is 16 amino acids long. Germline CDR1 is ENHRY and CDR2 is SYGVKD. V dropped 10 bases and J dropped 3 bases, with 22 bases sitting between them. DNA of the CDR3: TGTGCCAGCTTGGAGGGTGTGAGGCGGGACTACAATGAGCAGTTCTTC. It is translated as CASLEGVRRDYNEQFF.

Only a few counts were recorded for this clonotype. The rearrangement uses TRBV28 and TRBJ2-7; D is unresolved. Looked up from germline, CDR1 is MDHEN and CDR2 is SYDVKM. V shed 5 bases and J shed 2 bases, with 7 bases lying between them. This CDR3 spans 12 amino acids. The CDR3 protein is CASSDPPYEQYF. The CDR3, as DNA: TGTGCCAGCAGTGACCCACCCTACGAGCAGTACTTC.

This clonotype occurred a few times. V usage is TRBV5-1 and J usage is TRBJ2-1; D is ambiguous. The germline V and J ends were trimmed by 5 bases and 4 bases, with 4 bases remaining between them. The V gene's germline CDR1 is SGHRS and CDR2 YFSETQ. The CDR3 is 11 amino acids. CDR3 sequence: CASRLYNEQFF. In DNA, the CDR3 is TGCGCCAGCAGGTTGTACAATGAGCAGTTCTTC.

The chain uses TRBV7-9 and TRBJ1-6; TRBD1 aligns across 7 bases. Looked up from germline, CDR1 is SEHNR and CDR2 is FQNEAQ (reference sequence). The CDR3 length is 14 residues. Trimming took 5 bases from V and 9 from J; bases not matched to a gene: 7. This CDR3 reads CASSVGGKGSPLHF. The CDR3 coding sequence is TGTGCCAGCAGCGTAGGGGGCAAGGGTTCACCCCTCCACTTT.

V is TRBV4-2 and J is TRBJ1-2, with a tentative D call TRBD1 (5 bases). The V gene lost 4 bases and the J gene lost 3 bases, with 15 bases spanning the gap. The germline CDR1 and CDR2 sequences are LGHNA and YNFKEQ. This CDR3 is 15 amino acids long. Written as DNA, the CDR3 is TGTGCCAGCAGCCGAGATGAGGGGTCCGACTATGGCTACACCTTC. Amino acid sequence: CASSRDEGSDYGYTF.

This clonotype occurred many times. The rearrangement links TRBV29-1 to TRBJ2-5; D perhaps matches TRBD1 (6 bases). Trimming stripped 3 bases from V and 4 bases from J, with 6 bases between. There are 11 residues in the CDR3. Germline CDR1 is SQVTM and CDR2 is ANQGSEA. Here the CDR3 reads CSVETGETQYF. The CDR3, as DNA: TGCAGCGTTGAGACAGGAGAGACCCAGTACTTC.

This chain links TRBV27 with TRBJ2-2; 8 bases fit TRBD1. In germline, CDR1 is MNHEY, CDR2 SMNVEV (reference sequence). V gave up 5 bases and J gave up 7 bases; unmatched junction bases: 15. This CDR3 contains 17 residues. CDR3 in amino acids: CASSTPGGPTRGGELFF. CDR3 nucleotides: TGTGCCAGCAGTACCCCAGGGGGCCCAACGCGTGGCGGGGAGCTGTTTTTT.

This chain connects TRBV7-2 to TRBJ1-1, with D possibly TRBD1 on 5 matching bases. CDR1 is SGHTA, CDR2 FQGNSA, per germline. This CDR3 is 13 amino acids long. With 8 bases removed from V and 3 bases from J, the gap between germline ends came to 13 bases. CDR3 sequence: CASQWGRDTEAFF. CDR3 nucleotide sequence: TGTGCCAGCCAGTGGGGCAGGGACACTGAAGCTTTCTTT.

Concerning this clonotype: A much larger clone lies a single base off, so this may be a read error. This chain connects TRBV28 to TRBJ1-2; D may be TRBD1 (5 bases). The V gene lost 6 bases and the J gene lost 1 base, with 12 bases spanning the gap. The germline V gene has CDR1 MDHEN and CDR2 SYDVKM. This CDR3 contains 14 residues. The CDR3 spells CASSTEGNNYGYTF. Written as DNA, the CDR3 is TGTGCCAGCAGCACAGAGGGGAATAACTATGGCTACACCTTC.

The J gene is TRBJ1-1, the V gene TRBV20-1; D remains unclear. Per the germline V gene, CDR1 is DFQATT and CDR2 is SNEGSKA (reference sequence). This CDR3 has 16 residues. Trimming left V 0 bases short and J 10 bases short, with 24 bases between. The CDR3 loop reads CSARDGMITSMAGAFF. The CDR3 DNA reads TGCAGTGCTAGAGATGGTATGATTACTAGTATGGCGGGAGCTTTCTTT.

J is TRBJ2-3 and V is TRBV28; TRBD2 matches 8 bases. The CDR3 has 12 amino acids. The V segment lost 4 bases and the J segment 10 bases; nucleotides outside the gene matches: 4. Germline values: CDR1 MDHEN, CDR2 SYDVKM. The CDR3: CASSSGLAAQYF. In DNA, the CDR3 is TGTGCCAGCAGTTCCGGACTAGCTGCGCAGTATTTT.

The chain combines TRBV19 with TRBJ2-2; D might be TRBD2 (6 bases). Trimming left V 2 bases short and J 5 bases short, with 9 bases between. The germline gives CDR1 LNHDA, CDR2 SQIVND (reference sequence). The CDR3 has 14 residues. CDR3 amino acids: CASSITGATGELFF. CDR3 DNA sequence: TGTGCCAGTAGTATAACGGGAGCGACCGGGGAGCTGTTTTTT.

This clonotype was recorded a few times. This chain links TRBV5-1 with TRBJ2-7; D not certain. CDR3 size: 14 residues. Between the trimmed V and J ends, which lost 7 bases and 4 bases, there was a span of 18 bases. Germline CDR1 is SGHRS and CDR2 is YFSETQ. As DNA, the CDR3 is TGCGCCAGCGGGGTCTCGGCTTCCCTTTACGAGCAGTACTTC. As protein: CASGVSASLYEQYF.

The chain recombines TRBV7-8 with TRBJ2-2; possibly TRBD2 for D (6 bases). CDR1 is SGHVS and CDR2 is FQNEAQ in the germline V gene. The ends were cut back, 5 bases at V and 6 bases at J, with 13 bases in the middle. This CDR3 is built from 14 residues. The DNA for the CDR3 is TGTGCCAGCAGCAACCCCGGACTACCCGGGGAGCTGTTTTTT. Protein: CASSNPGLPGELFF.

The V gene is TRBV18, the J gene TRBJ2-1, with a tentative D call TRBD1 (6 bases). There are 13 residues in the CDR3. V dropped 5 bases and J dropped 3 bases, with 8 bases sitting between them. Germline lookup yields CDR1 KGHSH and CDR2 LQKENI. The CDR3 reads CASSRQDYNEQFF. Written as DNA, the CDR3 is TGTGCCAGCTCAAGACAGGACTACAATGAGCAGTTCTTC.

V and J are TRBV5-1 and TRBJ2-3; D gene ambiguous. This CDR3 has 14 residues. V was shortened by 5 bases and J by 4 bases, with 14 bases between the two germline ends. Per the germline V gene, CDR1 is SGHRS and CDR2 is YFSETQ. The CDR3 sequence is CASRDGASSDTQYF. The CDR3 coding sequence is TGCGCCAGCAGGGACGGCGCATCGTCAGATACGCAGTATTTT.

The rearrangement links TRBV4-2 to TRBJ1-2; D possibly corresponds to TRBD1 (6 bases). This CDR3 is built from 14 residues. Trimming left V 3 bases short and J 7 bases short, with 15 bases between. Germline values: CDR1 LGHNA, CDR2 YNFKEQ. CDR3 loop: CASSQTQGYRGYTF. The CDR3 DNA sequence: TGTGCCAGCAGCCAGACGCAGGGGTATCGTGGCTACACCTTC.

The V and J genes are TRBV6-6 and TRBJ2-1; D perhaps matches TRBD1 (6 bases). V was shortened by 6 bases and J by 7 bases, with 16 bases between the two germline ends. This CDR3 is 14 amino acids long. Looked up from germline, CDR1 is MNHNY and CDR2 is SVGAGI (reference sequence). This CDR3 is CASRPTGWGNEQFF. The DNA for the CDR3 is TGTGCCAGCAGGCCAACAGGGTGGGGAAATGAGCAGTTCTTC.

The genes are TRBV7-2 and TRBJ2-7, with 14 positions matching TRBD2. Germline CDR1 reads SGHTA; CDR2 reads FQGNSA. The CDR3 is made up of 17 amino acids. The junction had 14 bases not matched to a gene; V was cut back by 10 bases and J by 3 bases. Written as DNA, the CDR3 is TGTGCCACAGCGGGCTCTCGCGGACTAGCGGGAGGCTACGAGCAGTACTTC. Its protein product is CATAGSRGLAGGYEQYF.

This chain links TRBV7-3 with TRBJ2-5; 7 nucleotides match TRBD2. Unmatched junction bases numbered 10, after V lost 2 bases and J lost 4 bases. CDR1 and CDR2 from the germline V gene are SGHTA and FQGTGA. The CDR3 contains 16 residues. CDR3 in amino acids: CASSLSGGSGLETQYF. The CDR3 DNA is TGTGCCAGCAGCTTATCAGGCGGGAGCGGGCTAGAGACCCAGTACTTC.

This clonotype was observed once. This chain joins TRBV20-1 and TRBJ2-7; 10 nucleotides agree with TRBD2. Matching the DNA end better, TRBJ2-5 makes the J call doubtful. In germline, CDR1 is DFQATT, CDR2 SNEGSKA (reference sequence). The CDR3 has 15 amino acids. This CDR3 reads CSAKPSGRVGETQYF. The CDR3 DNA follows: TGCAGTGCAAAACCTAGCGGGAGAGTCGGGGAGACCCAGTACTTC.

The rearrangement uses TRBV3-1 and TRBJ1-2; 8 bases are a match to TRBD1. Germline trimming cut 1 base from V and 6 bases from J; bases unmatched to any gene: 4. The germline V gene encodes CDR1 LGHDT and CDR2 YNNKEL (reference sequence). The CDR3 runs 14 residues. CDR3 sequence reads: CASSQGRTGHGYTF. The CDR3, as DNA: TGTGCCAGCAGCCAAGGACGGACAGGGCATGGCTACACCTTC. Full variable domain (remainder filled in from reference TRBV3-1 and TRBJ1-2): DTAVSQTPKYLVTQMGNDKSIKCEQNLGHDTMYWYKQDSKKFLKIMFSYNNKELIINETVPNRFSPKSPDKAHLNLHINSLELGDSAVYFCASSQGRTGHGYTFGSGTRLTVV.

The chain carries TRBV20-1 and TRBJ1-2; no definite D call. Trimming cost V 3 bases and J 2 bases, with 10 bases left between them. There are 13 residues in the CDR3. CDR1 DFQATT and CDR2 SNEGSKA come from the germline V gene (reference sequence). In nucleotides, the CDR3 is TGCAGTGCTAGTATTATAGAAAACTATGGCTACACCTTC. It codes for CSASIIENYGYTF.

This chain uses TRBV6-1 with TRBJ2-7; TRBD1 might be the D (5 bases). The germline CDR1 and CDR2 sequences are MNHNS and SASEGT. The CDR3 length is 14 residues. Trimming took 3 bases from V and 3 from J, leaving 12 bases between them. The chain's CDR3 is CASSDPQAHYEQYF. CDR3 nucleotide sequence: TGTGCCAGCAGTGACCCACAGGCCCACTACGAGCAGTACTTC.

The chain has TRBV4-1 and TRBJ1-6; tentatively, D is TRBD1 (5 bases). The V gene's germline CDR1 is MGHRA and CDR2 YSYEKL. The CDR3 loop spans 14 amino acids. V was pared by 3 bases and J by 9 bases, with 12 bases between. CDR3 DNA sequence: TGCGCCAGCAGCCACGGGACGGCGGGTTCACCCCTCCACTTT. Protein sequence: CASSHGTAGSPLHF.

V is TRBV29-1 and J is TRBJ2-7; D perhaps matches TRBD1 (6 bases). The V gene's germline CDR1 is SQVTM and CDR2 ANQGSEA. This CDR3 spans 15 amino acids. The germline V and J ends were trimmed by 4 bases and 4 bases, with 20 bases remaining between them. The CDR3 reads CSVVPTGLSSYEQYF. In nucleotides, the CDR3 is TGCAGCGTTGTACCGACAGGCCTTTCCAGTTACGAGCAGTACTTC.

The chain links TRBV5-1 to TRBJ2-7; a weak D match, TRBD1 (6 bases). The germline V gene encodes CDR1 SGHRS and CDR2 YFSETQ. V shed 7 bases and J shed 5 bases, with 25 bases lying between them. This CDR3 has 16 residues. The CDR3 DNA sequence: TGCGCCAGCGGAATACAGGGCAGTATGACGCTGAACGAGCAGTACTTC. The encoded protein is CASGIQGSMTLNEQYF.

This rearrangement joins TRBV5-6 to TRBJ1-2, with D unclear. Per germline, CDR1 SGHDT and CDR2 YYEEEE. Trimming pared 5 bases from V and 5 bases from J, leaving 16 bases between. This CDR3 has 14 residues. The CDR3: CASREAGGRYGYTF. The CDR3 DNA reads as TGTGCCAGCAGGGAGGCGGGAGGCCGGTATGGCTACACCTTC. Using reference TRBV5-6 and TRBJ1-2 for the parts outside the CDR3, the full variable domain is DAGVTQSPTHLIKTRGQQVTLRCSPKSGHDTVSWYQQALGQGPQFIFQYYEEEERQRGNFPDRFSGHQFPNYSSELNVNALLLGDSALYLCASREAGGRYGYTFGSGTRLTVV.

The V call is TRBV3-1, the J call TRBJ2-7; D may be TRBD2 (5 bases). Trimming cost V 4 bases and J 1 base, with 11 bases left between them. CDR1 LGHDT and CDR2 YNNKEL come from the germline V gene (reference sequence). The CDR3 is made up of 14 amino acids. The chain's CDR3 is CASSPLPGSYEQYF. The DNA of the CDR3 is TGTGCCAGCAGCCCTCTCCCGGGGTCCTACGAGCAGTACTTC.